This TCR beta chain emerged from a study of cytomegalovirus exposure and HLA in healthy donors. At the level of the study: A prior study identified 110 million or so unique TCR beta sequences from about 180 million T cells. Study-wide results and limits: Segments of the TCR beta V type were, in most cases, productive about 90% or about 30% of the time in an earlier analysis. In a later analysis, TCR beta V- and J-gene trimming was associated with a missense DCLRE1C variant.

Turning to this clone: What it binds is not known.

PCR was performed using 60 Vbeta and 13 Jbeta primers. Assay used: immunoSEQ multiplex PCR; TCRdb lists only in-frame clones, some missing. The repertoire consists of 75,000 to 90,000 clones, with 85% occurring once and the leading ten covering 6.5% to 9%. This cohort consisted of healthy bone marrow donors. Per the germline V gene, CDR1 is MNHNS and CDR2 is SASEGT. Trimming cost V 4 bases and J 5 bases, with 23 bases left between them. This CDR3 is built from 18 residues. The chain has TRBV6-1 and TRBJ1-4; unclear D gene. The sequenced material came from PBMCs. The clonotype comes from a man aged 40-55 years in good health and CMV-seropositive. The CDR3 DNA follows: TGTGCCAGCAGTGGAATTCCTCGATCGCCTACCCCAAATGAAAAACTGTTTTTT. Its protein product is CASSGIPRSPTPNEKLFF.